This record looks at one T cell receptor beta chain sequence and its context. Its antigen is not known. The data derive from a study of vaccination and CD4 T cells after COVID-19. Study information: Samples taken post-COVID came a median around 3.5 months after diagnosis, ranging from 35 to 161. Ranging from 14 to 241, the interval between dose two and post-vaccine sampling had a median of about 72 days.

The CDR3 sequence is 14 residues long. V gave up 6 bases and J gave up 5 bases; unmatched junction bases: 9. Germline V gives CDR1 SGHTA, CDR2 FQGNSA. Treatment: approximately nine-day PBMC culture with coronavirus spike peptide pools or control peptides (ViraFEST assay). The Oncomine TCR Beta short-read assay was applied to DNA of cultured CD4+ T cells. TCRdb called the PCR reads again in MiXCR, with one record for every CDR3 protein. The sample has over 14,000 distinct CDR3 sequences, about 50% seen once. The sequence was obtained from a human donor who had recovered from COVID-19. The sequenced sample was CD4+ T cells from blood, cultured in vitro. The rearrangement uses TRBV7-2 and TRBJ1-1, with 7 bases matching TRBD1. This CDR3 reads CASRDKTGSTEAFF. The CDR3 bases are TGTGCCAGCAGAGATAAGACAGGGAGTACTGAAGCTTTCTTT. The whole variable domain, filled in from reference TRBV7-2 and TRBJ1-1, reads GAGVSQSPSNKVTEKGKDVELRCDPISGHTALYWYRQSLGQGLEFLIYFQGNSAPDKSGLPSDRFSAERTGGSVSTLTIQRTQQEDSAVYLCASRDKTGSTEAFFGQGTRLTVV.